This is a list of T cell receptor beta chains from one sample in a study of early T cells in non-severe SARS-CoV-2 infection. TCRdb re-called the 5' RACE reads through MiXCR, storing one row per CDR3 protein. Of some 23,000 distinct CDR3 sequences in the sample, nearly 5.5% were seen once. The sequenced material came from whole blood. The receptors originated from an adult who was a healthcare worker with PCR-confirmed SARS-CoV-2 infection or an uninfected control (not recorded which). CDR3s include the opening cysteine and the closing phenylalanine or tryptophan. Fields, in order: clone size, CDR3 length, J gene, V gene, D gene, CDR3 protein, CDR3 DNA. D genes are given only for firm matches. Some rows mark clone size as missing; the rest say once, few, many or name a class of expanded clone.

many 12 TRBJ1-2 TRBV24-1 NA CATRAGAGGYTF TGTGCCACCCGAGCAGGGGCCGGTGGCTACACCTTC
many 15 TRBJ2-3 TRBV4-3 NA CASTQTPRGRDTQYF TGCGCCAGCACCCAAACCCCCAGGGGACGGGATACGCAGTATTTT
many 13 TRBJ2-7 TRBV28 NA CASSSRVSYEQYF TGTGCCAGCAGTTCGCGGGTGTCCTACGAGCAGTACTTC
many 18 TRBJ2-1 TRBV4-1 TRBD2 CASSQVDMGLANYNEQFF TGCGCCAGCAGCCAAGTTGATATGGGACTAGCGAATTACAATGAGCAGTTCTTC
NA 14 TRBJ2-2 TRBV7-9 NA CASSLATHTGELFF TGTGCCAGCAGCTTAGCGACCCACACCGGGGAGCTGTTTTTT
many 12 TRBJ2-1 TRBV20-1 NA CSASGTANEQFF TGCAGTGCTAGCGGGACGGCCAATGAGCAGTTCTTC
many 15 TRBJ1-5 TRBV10-3 NA CAISAGHRSDQPQHF TGTGCCATCAGTGCGGGGCACCGGTCCGATCAGCCCCAGCATTTT
many 14 TRBJ2-3 TRBV12-3/TRBV12-4 NA CASSLVDPTDTQYF TGTGCCAGCAGTTTGGTCGACCCCACAGATACGCAGTATTTT
NA 13 TRBJ2-1 TRBV30 TRBD2 CAWSRTSNDEQFF TGTGCCTGGAGCAGGACTAGTAATGATGAGCAGTTCTTC
many 19 TRBJ2-1 TRBV10-3 NA CAISATETRDSKAYNEQFF TGTGCCATCAGCGCGACAGAGACTAGAGACAGCAAGGCCTACAATGAGCAGTTCTTC
NA 15 TRBJ2-3 TRBV5-1 TRBD2 CASSLGGLAQDTQYF TGCGCCAGCAGCTTGGGGGGACTAGCTCAGGATACGCAGTATTTT
many 17 TRBJ2-2 TRBV20-1 NA CSAPKPGRLLVTGELFF TGCAGTGCCCCGAAACCTGGGCGGCTCCTAGTAACCGGGGAGCTGTTTTTT
many 16 TRBJ2-2 TRBV6-2/TRBV6-3 TRBD1 CASSFGQGKNTGELFF TGTGCCAGCAGTTTCGGACAGGGGAAGAACACCGGGGAGCTGTTTTTT
many 13 TRBJ2-3 TRBV29-1 NA CSVGGGGVDTQYF TGCAGCGTTGGAGGGGGAGGGGTAGATACGCAGTATTTT
many 16 TRBJ2-2 TRBV5-1 TRBD2 CASSLMTSGNTGELFF TGCGCCAGCAGCTTAATGACTAGCGGAAACACCGGGGAGCTGTTTTTT
many 17 TRBJ1-5 TRBV20-1 TRBD1 CSARGEETGGGNQPQHF TGCAGTGCTAGAGGAGAGGAAACAGGGGGCGGCAATCAGCCCCAGCATTTT